This T cell receptor (beta chain) appears in the sequencing data of a study of shared clonotypes between healthy human individuals. CD45RO-negative, CCR7-selected cells formed the naive CD8 fraction, which excluded terminally differentiated effector memory CD45RA+ cells. TCRdb's table, derived via immunoSEQ multiplex PCR, lists solely in-frame clones and lacks some. In the table there are millions of clones, roughly 91% of which are singletons. The sequenced material came from naive CD8+ T cells from PBMCs. This clonotype was obtained from a man younger than 30 in good health. Some clones in this sample may be carry-over from other donors' samples.

Here the CDR3 DNA reads TGTGCCAGCAGTTGGGACTACTACAATGAGCAGTTCTTC. Translation: CASSWDYYNEQFF. This chain uses TRBV27 with TRBJ2-1; 7 bases are shared with TRBD2. Germline CDR1 and CDR2: MNHEY and SMNVEV (reference sequence). CDR3 length equals 13 residues. V lost 4 bases and J lost 3; bases outside the gene matches: 0.